This TCR beta chain was obtained from a study of blood T cell repertoires in COVID-19. For the study at large: Donors in the United States, Italy and Spain gave samples during acute or convalescent COVID-19. T cells, B-cell-depleted T cells, or PBMCs supplied cDNA or gDNA.

In the study's own analysis: Amplification with reference gene primers provided the estimates of nucleated cell counts. TCRdb keeps only in-frame clones here, not all; method: immunoSEQ multiplex PCR. V and J calls and clone size come straight from that table; D and trimming were deduced from the DNA. The table shows 100,000 to 120,000 clones, with 81% occurring only once. CDR1 MGHRA and CDR2 YSYEKL come from the germline V gene. V was clipped by 0 bases and J by 3 bases; unmatched bases: 2. The CDR3 is 15 residues long. Material for sequencing was peripheral blood. The chain uses TRBV4-1 and TRBJ2-5; 9 bases fit TRBD1. The origin of this receptor is an elderly man with acute or convalescent COVID-19. CDR3: CASSQDGTGKETQYF. The CDR3 DNA reads as TGCGCCAGCAGCCAAGATGGGACAGGGAAAGAGACCCAGTACTTC.